This T cell receptor (beta chain) is from a study of identical twins. Whole-study results and caveats: Cross-sectional statistics, not tracking of the same donors, supported the conclusions.

CDR1 and CDR2 from the germline V gene are KGHDR and SFDVKD. This CDR3 comprises 18 residues. V lost 3 bases and J lost 5; bases outside the gene matches: 13. TCRdb called the 5' RACE reads again in MiXCR, with one record for every CDR3 protein. The sample lists roughly 1.6 million distinct CDR3 sequences; less than 35% were seen once. Turning to this clonotype: What it binds is unknown.

The receptor was derived from a newborn girl in good health. Sequenced: cord blood. The V gene is TRBV24-1, the J gene TRBJ2-2; TRBD1 agrees at 8 bases. The CDR3, as DNA: TGTGCCACCAGTGATCGAATAACCGGGACAGGAGGTACCGGGGAGCTGTTTTTT. Translated: CATSDRITGTGGTGELFF.